At least ten counts were recorded for the clone carrying this T cell receptor beta chain. The CDR3 length is 15 residues. The germline gives CDR1 MNHEY, CDR2 SVGAGI. V lost 5 bases to trimming and J lost 0 bases, with 12 bases between them. This specimen belongs to a study of blood T cells in healthy people across ages. Primers used in a second PCR of about 7 to 12 cycles were a sample-barcoded 5' primer and a J-beta primer mix. Tags on each cDNA molecule came from a template-switch adaptor with 12 random nucleotides. A single record per CDR3 protein comes from TCRdb applying MiXCR to the 5' RACE reads. The sample has 550,000 to 650,000 distinct CDR3 sequences; 25% to 30% are singletons.

The chain has TRBV6-5 and TRBJ2-3; D assignment may be TRBD1 or TRBD2 (5 bases each). The specimen was blood. This sequence was found in a woman of 80 years or more in good health. The CDR3 loop is CASSLLGGSTDTQYF. The CDR3 DNA is TGTGCCAGCAGTCTCCTTGGGGGTAGCACAGATACGCAGTATTTT.